Presented here are 27 T cell receptor beta chains from one specimen sequenced in a study of response to subunit inactivated influenza vaccine listed by TCRdb under 2018. Library generation was performed with RT-PCR. The instrument given in TCRdb is Illumina HiSeq 2500. TCRdb trimmed the raw reads at Q25, called clones with MiXCR and kept productive beta chains. Rows merge per CDR3 protein into single entries with the most common DNA and genes. In this sample the table shows approximately 530,000 distinct CDR3 sequences, 10% to 15% of which occur a single time. Together, the top ten hold about 12% of the sample. What the time point label conveys for this sample: 45 to 55 days after influenza vaccine administration. The input for sequencing was PBMCs from blood, taken about 40 days after vaccination. Source of these receptors: a man in his fifties who received an inactivated influenza vaccine. Donor details come from another sample of the same person, matched by shared clones.

V and J are TRBV11-2 and TRBJ2-1; 14 bases fit TRBD2. The V gene's germline CDR1 is SGHAT and CDR2 FQNNGV. V lost 4 bases to trimming and J lost 4 bases; unmatched junction nucleotides: 6. The CDR3 sequence is 17 residues long. The CDR3, as DNA: TGTGCCAGCAGCTGGCGTCGGACTAGCGGGAGGTACAATGAGCAGTTCTTC. This gives the protein CASSWRRTSGRYNEQFF.

The sample holds a few counts of this clonotype. V is TRBV24-1 and J is TRBJ2-1; tentative D call: TRBD2 (5 bases). CDR3 length: 14 amino acids. V was cut by 4 bases and J by 3 bases, with 9 bases left in between. Germline lookup yields CDR1 KGHDR and CDR2 SFDVKD. The CDR3 nucleotides are TGTGCCACCAGTGACTTAGACTACTACAATGAGCAGTTCTTC. As protein: CATSDLDYYNEQFF.

This clonotype came up a few times. This rearrangement joins TRBV12-3 or TRBV12-4 to TRBJ1-2; D is ambiguous. Trimming shortened V by 4 bases and J by 2 bases, and 14 bases separated the two germline ends. This CDR3 is built from 15 residues. The CDR3 here is CASSWAPTANYGYTF. In nucleotides, the CDR3 is TGTGCCAGCAGTTGGGCCCCCACAGCCAACTATGGCTACACCTTC.

The chain couples TRBV20-1 to TRBJ2-7; 7 positions agree with TRBD1. The CDR3 has 15 amino acids. The ends lost 3 bases at V and 0 bases at J; junction bases unmatched: 8. CDR1 DFQATT and CDR2 SNEGSKA come from the germline V gene (reference sequence). Here the CDR3 DNA reads TGCAGTGCTAGGGACCGGGACAGAAGCTCCTACGAGCAGTACTTC. Protein sequence: CSARDRDRSSYEQYF.

The chain's CDR3 is CAITNEQFF. The CDR3 DNA reads TGTGCCATCACCAATGAGCAGTTCTTC. This rearrangement joins TRBV10-3 to TRBJ2-1; D ambiguous. This CDR3 is built from 9 residues. The V gene's germline CDR1 is ENHRY and CDR2 SYGVKD. V dropped 7 bases and J dropped 6 bases, with 1 base sitting between them.

This chain uses TRBV12-3 or TRBV12-4 with TRBJ1-1, with TRBD1 matching 7 bases. Trimming cost V 6 bases and J 6 bases; bases outside gene matches: 13. The CDR3 loop spans 15 amino acids. CDR3 sequence reads: CASSHQQGWGAEAFF. The CDR3 region has the DNA TGTGCCAGCAGCCACCAACAGGGGTGGGGCGCTGAAGCTTTCTTT.

Ten or more counts support this clonotype. CDR3 residues: CASSENVAGASGEQFF. The CDR3 nucleotides are TGTGCCAGCAGTGAAAATGTGGCAGGGGCCTCTGGTGAGCAGTTCTTC. The chain couples TRBV25-1 to TRBJ2-1, with a possible D match to TRBD1 (6 bases). From germline, CDR1 is MGHDK and CDR2 SYGVNS. With 2 bases removed from V and 9 bases from J, the gap between germline ends came to 20 bases. CDR3 size: 16 residues.

In this sample, this clonotype turned up a few times. The genes are TRBV20-1 and TRBJ1-1, with TRBD1 matching 7 bases. This CDR3 spans 14 amino acids. The junction had 9 bases not matched to a gene; V was cut back by 4 bases and J by 4 bases. Germline V gives CDR1 DFQATT, CDR2 SNEGSKA (reference sequence). CDR3 sequence reads: CSATTIPGGTEAFF. Here the CDR3 DNA reads TGCAGTGCTACAACTATACCAGGGGGCACTGAAGCTTTCTTT.

This clonotype was counted a few times. The chain couples TRBV29-1 to TRBJ2-6; no reliable D call. Trimming left V 4 bases short and J 4 bases short, with 17 bases between. This CDR3 has 16 amino acids. Germline V CDR1 and CDR2: SQVTM, ANQGSEA. The CDR3 protein is CSVATGLATGANVLTF. Here the CDR3 DNA reads TGCAGCGTTGCGACTGGTCTGGCTACCGGGGCCAACGTCCTGACTTTC.

J is TRBJ2-3 and V is TRBV7-2; TRBD2 matches at 9 bases. After removal of 5 bases from V and 6 bases from J, the junction contained 12 bases not matched to a gene. There are 16 residues in the CDR3. The germline gives CDR1 SGHTA, CDR2 FQGNSA. CDR3 coding DNA: TGTGCCAGCAGCCGGAGGCTACTAGCGGGCGGGGATACGCAGTATTTT. It specifies CASSRRLLAGGDTQYF.

The V gene is TRBV7-9, the J gene TRBJ2-1, with D tentatively TRBD1 (6 bases). CDR1 and CDR2 (germline): SEHNR, FQNEAQ (reference sequence). This CDR3 comprises 11 residues. V shed 9 bases and J shed 16 bases, with 19 bases lying between them. The CDR3 DNA follows: TGTGCCAGTCAAACCGGGACAAGGAATTTCTTC. Translation: CASQTGTRNFF.

There are a few counts of this clonotype. The gene calls are TRBV7-9 and TRBJ1-2, with a tentative D call TRBD1 (6 bases). This CDR3 spans 17 amino acids. V was cut by 4 bases and J by 0 bases, with 18 bases left in between. Germline CDR1 and CDR2: SEHNR and FQNEAQ (reference sequence). CDR3 amino acids: CASSSRLLDRTNYGYTF. Written as DNA, the CDR3 is TGTGCCAGCAGCTCCCGACTCCTCGACAGGACTAACTATGGCTACACCTTC.

This clonotype came up many times. The gene calls are TRBV11-2 and TRBJ1-5, with 12 positions matching TRBD1. Germline loops: CDR1 SGHAT, CDR2 FQNNGV. This CDR3 spans 19 amino acids. After removal of 1 base from V and 6 bases from J, the junction contained 13 bases not matched to a gene. For the CDR3, the DNA is TGTGCCAGCAGCTTAGGGGACAGGGGGCTTCTCGGAATCTCTCAGCCCCAGCATTTT. It codes for CASSLGDRGLLGISQPQHF.

This clonotype was seen ten or more times. The chain combines TRBV6-1 with TRBJ2-2; D might be TRBD1 (5 bases). This CDR3 has 13 amino acids. V was trimmed by 6 bases and J by 5 bases, leaving 10 bases between them. Germline V gene sequence: CDR1 MNHNS, CDR2 SASEGT. Here the CDR3 DNA reads TGTGCCAGCAGGAAACAGGCGACCGGGGAGCTGTTTTTT. Translated: CASRKQATGELFF.

J is TRBJ2-7 and V is TRBV18; D not certain. The length of the CDR3 is 13 residues. Germline V gene data show CDR1 as KGHSH and CDR2 as LQKENI. The ends were cut back, 3 bases at V and 6 bases at J, with 12 bases in the middle. The DNA of the CDR3 is TGTGCCAGCTCACCGAGTTCGAGGAGCGAGCAGTACTTC. Amino acid sequence: CASSPSSRSEQYF.

V is TRBV28 and J is TRBJ2-6; D call uncertain. V was cut by 6 bases and J by 4 bases, with 16 bases left in between. Germline assignment: CDR1 MDHEN and CDR2 SYDVKM. CDR3 length: 16 residues. The CDR3 sequence: CASRRNTRAGANVLTF. In DNA form, the CDR3 reads TGTGCCAGCAGACGAAATACCCGGGCCGGGGCCAACGTCCTGACTTTC.

This clonotype was seen many times. CDR3 nucleotide sequence: TGTGCCAGCAGTGAAAGGATAGGAAACGAGCAGTACTTC. Amino acid sequence: CASSERIGNEQYF. The chain uses TRBV2 and TRBJ2-7, with no clear D. This CDR3 has 13 residues. Germline V lookup: CDR1 SNHLY, CDR2 FYNNEI. The V end was cut by 2 bases, the J end by 5 bases, with 10 bases between.

The chain couples TRBV5-1 to TRBJ2-7; 8 positions match TRBD1. V shed 0 bases, J shed 5 bases, and the junction held 7 bases outside the gene matches. The CDR3 runs 15 residues. Germline V gene lookup returns CDR1 SGHRS and CDR2 YFSETQ. As DNA, the CDR3 is TGCGCCAGCAGCTTGGCCTGGGGGACAGGAGACGAGCAGTACTTC. Translation gives CASSLAWGTGDEQYF.

The chain has TRBV7-2 and TRBJ2-3, with 7 bases that match TRBD1. CDR3 length: 15 amino acids. V dropped 5 bases and J dropped 4; count of bases not matched to a gene: 9. CDR1 and CDR2 from the germline V gene are SGHTA and FQGNSA. The CDR3 bases are TGTGCCAGCAGCGCCAGACAGGGTAGTTCAGATACGCAGTATTTT. This gives the protein CASSARQGSSDTQYF.

This clonotype has only a few counts. The genes are TRBV5-1 and TRBJ1-2, with 12 bases identical to TRBD1. CDR3 length: 18 amino acids. Germline V gene lookup returns CDR1 SGHRS and CDR2 YFSETQ. The ends lost 0 bases at V and 0 bases at J; junction bases unmatched: 6. The CDR3 sequence is CASSLGLGQGAANYGYTF. Here the CDR3 DNA reads TGCGCCAGCAGCTTGGGTCTGGGACAGGGGGCGGCTAACTATGGCTACACCTTC.

The sample holds a few counts of this clonotype. The chain uses TRBV5-1 and TRBJ2-7; D is perhaps TRBD2 (5 bases). This CDR3 spans 16 amino acids. CDR1 and CDR2 (germline): SGHRS, YFSETQ. Trimming shortened V by 2 bases and J by 3 bases, and 18 bases separated the two germline ends. The CDR3 bases are TGCGCCAGCAGCTTCATTTCCGGAGGTGCAAACTACGAGCAGTACTTC. Protein: CASSFISGGANYEQYF.

This clonotype came up many times. The chain employs TRBV7-2 and TRBJ1-2; D might be TRBD1 (6 bases). The CDR3 has 15 residues. V shed 0 bases and J shed 3 bases, with 11 bases lying between them. Germline-derived CDR1 and CDR2 are SGHTA and FQGNSA. DNA of the CDR3: TGTGCCAGCAGCTTAGCGCTAGGGGGGGACTATGGCTACACCTTC. It codes for CASSLALGGDYGYTF.

The rearrangement uses TRBV19 and TRBJ2-7; D may be TRBD1 (5 bases). Between the trimmed V and J ends, which lost 3 bases and 3 bases, there was a span of 9 bases. The CDR3 is made up of 13 amino acids. The germline CDR1 and CDR2 sequences are LNHDA and SQIVND (reference sequence). The CDR3 loop is CASSMSRDYEQYF. In nucleotides, the CDR3 is TGTGCCAGTAGTATGAGCAGGGACTACGAGCAGTACTTC.

The chain couples TRBV9 to TRBJ2-1; D uncertain. Germline loops: CDR1 SGDLS, CDR2 YYNGEE. This CDR3 spans 11 amino acids. Trimming left V 0 bases short and J 9 bases short, with 4 bases between. CDR3 protein: CASSVGSEQFF. As DNA, the CDR3 is TGTGCCAGCAGCGTAGGGTCTGAGCAGTTCTTC.

A few counts support this clonotype. The chain uses TRBV7-9 and TRBJ2-5; weak D call: TRBD1 (6 bases). CDR1 and CDR2 (germline): SEHNR, FQNEAQ (reference sequence). The ends were cut back, 5 bases at V and 4 bases at J, with 11 bases in the middle. This CDR3 has 13 residues. This chain's CDR3 is CASSQTGLETQYF. DNA for the CDR3: TGTGCCAGCAGCCAAACAGGGTTAGAGACCCAGTACTTC.

This clonotype was recorded at least ten times. The chain carries TRBV7-2 and TRBJ2-3, with 11 bases that match TRBD2. CDR3 length equals 16 residues. V lost 1 base and J lost 4; bases outside the gene matches: 4. Germline assignment: CDR1 SGHTA and CDR2 FQGNSA. In nucleotides, the CDR3 is TGTGCCAGCAGCTTAGGGCTAGCGGGAGGAGCAGATACGCAGTATTTT. Translated: CASSLGLAGGADTQYF.

This clonotype was seen ten or more times. In DNA, the CDR3 is TGTGCCATCACCCCCGGCGGGGCCGCAGATACGCAGTATTTT. It translates to CAITPGGAADTQYF. This chain links TRBV10-3 with TRBJ2-3, with D possibly matching TRBD2 (6 bases). Germline V CDR1 and CDR2: ENHRY, SYGVKD. V shed 7 bases and J shed 4 bases, with 15 bases lying between them. This CDR3 contains 14 residues.